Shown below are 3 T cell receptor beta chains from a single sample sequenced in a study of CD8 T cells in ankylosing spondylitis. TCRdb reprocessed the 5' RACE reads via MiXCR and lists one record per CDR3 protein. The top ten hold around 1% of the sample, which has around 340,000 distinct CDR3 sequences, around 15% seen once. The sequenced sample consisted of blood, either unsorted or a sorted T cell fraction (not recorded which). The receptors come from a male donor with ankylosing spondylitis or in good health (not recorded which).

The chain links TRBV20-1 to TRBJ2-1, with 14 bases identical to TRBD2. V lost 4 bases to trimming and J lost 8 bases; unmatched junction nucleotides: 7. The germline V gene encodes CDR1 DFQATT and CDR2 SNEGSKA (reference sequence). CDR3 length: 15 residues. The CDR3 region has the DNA TGCAGTGCTATAGGACTAGCGGGGGGAGGGGATGAGCAGTTCTTC. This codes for CSAIGLAGGGDEQFF.

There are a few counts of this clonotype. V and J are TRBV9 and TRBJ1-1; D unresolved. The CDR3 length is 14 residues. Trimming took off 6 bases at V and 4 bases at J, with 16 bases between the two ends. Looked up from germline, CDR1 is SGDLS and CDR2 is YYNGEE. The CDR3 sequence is CASNRQDGATEAFF. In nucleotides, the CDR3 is TGTGCCAGCAACCGTCAGGACGGAGCCACTGAAGCTTTCTTT.

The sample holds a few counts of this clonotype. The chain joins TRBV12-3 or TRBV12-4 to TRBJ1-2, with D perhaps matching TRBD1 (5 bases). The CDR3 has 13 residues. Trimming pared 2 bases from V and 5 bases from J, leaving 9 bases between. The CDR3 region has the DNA TGTGCCAGCAGTTTAAGCGGGGGGTATGGCTACACCTTC. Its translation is CASSLSGGYGYTF.